Listed here are 2 T cell receptor beta chains from one sample, sequenced in a study of T cell responses to AZD1222 COVID-19 vaccine. TCRdb's table, derived via immunoSEQ multiplex PCR, lists solely in-frame clones and lacks some. The table includes fewer than 150,000 clones, approximately 86% detected once. The source was peripheral blood, collected 28 days after the second AZD1222 dose. These receptors all stem from an adult who received the AZD1222 COVID-19 vaccine.

The chain uses TRBV4-2 and TRBJ2-1; 10 bases are a match to TRBD1. J gave up 8 bases and V 1 base, and 5 bases lay outside the gene matches. Germline CDR1 LGHNA, CDR2 YNFKEQ. CDR3 length equals 15 residues. In DNA form, the CDR3 reads TGTGCCAGCAGCCAAGTAGGGACAGGGGCTTATGAGCAGTTCTTC. It specifies CASSQVGTGAYEQFF.

The rearrangement uses TRBV10-3 and TRBJ1-5, with D perhaps TRBD1 (5 bases). The ends were cut back, 4 bases at V and 2 bases at J, with 9 bases in the middle. Germline assignment: CDR1 ENHRY and CDR2 SYGVKD. The length of the CDR3 is 14 residues. This CDR3 reads CAISGIGGNQPQHF. Written as DNA, the CDR3 is TGTGCCATCAGTGGGATAGGGGGCAATCAGCCCCAGCATTTT.